The clone carrying this TCR beta chain was counted only a few times. Its antigen is still unknown. Primers for the PCR totalled 60 Vbeta and 13 Jbeta. Measured with immunoSEQ multiplex PCR; TCRdb has only the in-frame clones, and not every one. The sample has some 150,000 clones; about 9.2% are singletons. J was trimmed by 2 bases and V by 4 bases; bases with no gene match: 2. The CDR3 spans 15 residues. CDR1 and CDR2 from the germline V gene are SGHRS and YFSETQ. This sample stems from a study of cytomegalovirus exposure and HLA in healthy donors. Study observations and caveats: Further analysis was carried out later, and it showed several of the most significant clusters appearing linked to common viral pathogens. Approximately 17,000 TCR beta sequences were associated with HLA alleles at 0.05 false discovery rate in a later analysis.

The genes are TRBV5-1 and TRBJ2-6, with 8 bases aligning to TRBD1. The source material was PBMCs. The source of this sequence is a woman between 40 and 50 years old in good health and CMV-seropositive. CDR3 sequence reads: CASSKTGAGANVLTF. The CDR3 coding sequence is TGCGCCAGCAGCAAGACAGGGGCTGGGGCCAACGTCCTGACTTTC.